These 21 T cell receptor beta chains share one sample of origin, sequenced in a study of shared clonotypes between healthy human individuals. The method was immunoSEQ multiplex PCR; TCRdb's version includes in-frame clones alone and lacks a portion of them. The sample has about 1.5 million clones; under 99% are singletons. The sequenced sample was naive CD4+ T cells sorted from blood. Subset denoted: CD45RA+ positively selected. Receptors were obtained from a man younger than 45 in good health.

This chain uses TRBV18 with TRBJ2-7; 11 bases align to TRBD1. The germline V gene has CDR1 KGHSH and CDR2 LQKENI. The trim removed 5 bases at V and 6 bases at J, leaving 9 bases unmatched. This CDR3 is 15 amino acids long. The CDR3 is CASSTRTGGSGEQYF. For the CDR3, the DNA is TGTGCCAGCTCAACGCGGACAGGGGGCTCAGGCGAGCAGTACTTC.

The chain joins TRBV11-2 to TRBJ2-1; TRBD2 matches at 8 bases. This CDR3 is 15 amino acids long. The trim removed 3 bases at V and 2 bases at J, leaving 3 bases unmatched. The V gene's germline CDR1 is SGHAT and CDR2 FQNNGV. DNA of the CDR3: TGTGCCAGCAGCTTTAGCGGGATGACCTACAATGAGCAGTTCTTC. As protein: CASSFSGMTYNEQFF.

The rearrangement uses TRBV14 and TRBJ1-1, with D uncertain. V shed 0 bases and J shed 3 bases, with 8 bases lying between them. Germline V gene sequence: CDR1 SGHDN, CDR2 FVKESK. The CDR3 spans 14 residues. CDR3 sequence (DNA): TGTGCCAGCAGCCAAGATCCGGCTTACACTGAAGCTTTCTTT. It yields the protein CASSQDPAYTEAFF. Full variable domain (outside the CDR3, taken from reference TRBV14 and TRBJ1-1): EAGVTQFPSHSVIEKGQTVTLRCDPISGHDNLYWYRRVMGKEIKFLLHFVKESKQDESGMPNNRFLAERTGGTYSTLKVQPAELEDSGVYFCASSQDPAYTEAFFGQGTRLTVV.

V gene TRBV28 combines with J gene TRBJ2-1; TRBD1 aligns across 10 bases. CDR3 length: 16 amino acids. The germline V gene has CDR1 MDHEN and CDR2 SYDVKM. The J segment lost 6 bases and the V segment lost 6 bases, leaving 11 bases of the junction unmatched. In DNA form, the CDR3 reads TGTGCCAGCAGCCTTTGGGGGACAGGGGTTCGCAATGAGCAGTTCTTC. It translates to CASSLWGTGVRNEQFF.

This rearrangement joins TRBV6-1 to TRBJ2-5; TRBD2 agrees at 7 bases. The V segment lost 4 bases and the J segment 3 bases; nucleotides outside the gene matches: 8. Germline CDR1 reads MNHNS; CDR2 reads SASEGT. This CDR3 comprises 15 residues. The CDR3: CASSAVGTNKETQYF. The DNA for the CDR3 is TGTGCCAGCAGTGCCGTTGGGACTAATAAAGAGACCCAGTACTTC.

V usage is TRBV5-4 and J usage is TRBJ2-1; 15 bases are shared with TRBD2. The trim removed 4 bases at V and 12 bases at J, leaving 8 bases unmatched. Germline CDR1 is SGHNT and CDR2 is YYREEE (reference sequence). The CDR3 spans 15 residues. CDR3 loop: CASSAGLAGGHGQFF. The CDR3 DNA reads TGTGCCAGCAGCGCGGGACTAGCGGGAGGACATGGGCAGTTCTTC.

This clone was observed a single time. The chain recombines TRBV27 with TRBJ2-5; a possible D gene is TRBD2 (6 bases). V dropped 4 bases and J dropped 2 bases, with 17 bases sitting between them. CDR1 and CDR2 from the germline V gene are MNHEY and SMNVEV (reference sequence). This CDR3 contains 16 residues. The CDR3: CASSYQWSAGQETQYF. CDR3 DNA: TGTGCCAGCAGTTACCAGTGGTCGGCGGGACAAGAGACCCAGTACTTC.

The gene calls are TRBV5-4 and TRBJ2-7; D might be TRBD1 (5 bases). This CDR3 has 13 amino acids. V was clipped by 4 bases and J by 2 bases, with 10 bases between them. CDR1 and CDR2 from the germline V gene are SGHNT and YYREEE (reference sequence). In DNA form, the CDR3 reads TGTGCCAGCAGCACGGACATAACCTACGAGCAGTACTTC. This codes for CASSTDITYEQYF.

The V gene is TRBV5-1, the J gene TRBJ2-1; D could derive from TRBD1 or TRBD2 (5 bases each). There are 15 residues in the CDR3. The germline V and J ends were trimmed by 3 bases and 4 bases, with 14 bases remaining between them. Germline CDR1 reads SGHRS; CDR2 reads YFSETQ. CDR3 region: CASSSSGTTYNEQFF. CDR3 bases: TGCGCCAGCAGCTCTTCCGGGACGACTTACAATGAGCAGTTCTTC.

The CDR3 loop reads CASSLVVVTLDTEAFF. DNA for the CDR3: TGCGCCAGCAGCTTGGTGGTAGTTACTTTGGACACTGAAGCTTTCTTT. The chain carries TRBV5-1 and TRBJ1-1; D is ambiguous. Deletions cut 0 bases from V and 3 bases from J, with 15 bases between. Germline V lookup: CDR1 SGHRS, CDR2 YFSETQ. The CDR3 extends over 16 amino acids.

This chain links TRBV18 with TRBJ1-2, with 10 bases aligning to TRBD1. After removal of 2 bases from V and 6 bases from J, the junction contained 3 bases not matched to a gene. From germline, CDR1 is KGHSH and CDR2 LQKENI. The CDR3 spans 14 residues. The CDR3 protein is CASSPRQGADGYTF. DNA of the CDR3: TGTGCCAGCTCACCAAGACAGGGGGCTGATGGCTACACCTTC.

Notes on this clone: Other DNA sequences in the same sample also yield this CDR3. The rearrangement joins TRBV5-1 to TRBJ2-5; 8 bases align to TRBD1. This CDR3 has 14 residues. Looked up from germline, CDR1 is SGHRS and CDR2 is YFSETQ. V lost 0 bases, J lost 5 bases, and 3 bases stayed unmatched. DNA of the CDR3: TGCGCCAGCAGCTTGGCTCCAGGGGGCGAGACCCAGTACTTC. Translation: CASSLAPGGETQYF.

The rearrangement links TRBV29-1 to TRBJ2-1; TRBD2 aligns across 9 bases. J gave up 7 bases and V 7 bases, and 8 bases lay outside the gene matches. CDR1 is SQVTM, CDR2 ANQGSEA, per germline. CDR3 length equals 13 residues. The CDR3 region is CSGSVAGENEQFF. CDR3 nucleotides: TGCAGCGGGTCGGTAGCGGGAGAGAATGAGCAGTTCTTC.

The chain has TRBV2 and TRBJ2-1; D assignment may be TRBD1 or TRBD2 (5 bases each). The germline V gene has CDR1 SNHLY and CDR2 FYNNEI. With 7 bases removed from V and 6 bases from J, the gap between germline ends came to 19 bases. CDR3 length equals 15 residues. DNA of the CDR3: TGTGCCAGCAACCCTGGGACCGGGACCATCAATGAGCAGTTCTTC. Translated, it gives CASNPGTGTINEQFF.

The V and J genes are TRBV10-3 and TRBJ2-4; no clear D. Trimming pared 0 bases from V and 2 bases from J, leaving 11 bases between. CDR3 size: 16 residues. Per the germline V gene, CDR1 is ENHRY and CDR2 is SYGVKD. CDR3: CAISESSGVTKNIQYF. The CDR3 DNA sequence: TGTGCCATCAGTGAGTCGAGTGGCGTAACCAAAAACATTCAGTACTTC.

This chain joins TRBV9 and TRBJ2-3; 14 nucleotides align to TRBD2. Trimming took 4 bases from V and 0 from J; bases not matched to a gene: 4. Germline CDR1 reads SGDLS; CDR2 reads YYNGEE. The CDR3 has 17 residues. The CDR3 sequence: CASSFGTSGGSTDTQYF. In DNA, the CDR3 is TGTGCCAGCAGCTTTGGGACTAGCGGGGGTAGCACAGATACGCAGTATTTT.

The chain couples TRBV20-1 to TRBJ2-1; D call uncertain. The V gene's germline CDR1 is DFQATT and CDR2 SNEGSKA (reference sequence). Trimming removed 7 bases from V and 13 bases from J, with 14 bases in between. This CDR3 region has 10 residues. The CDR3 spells CSGLDNNQFF. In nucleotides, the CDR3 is TGCAGTGGCCTAGACAATAATCAGTTCTTC.

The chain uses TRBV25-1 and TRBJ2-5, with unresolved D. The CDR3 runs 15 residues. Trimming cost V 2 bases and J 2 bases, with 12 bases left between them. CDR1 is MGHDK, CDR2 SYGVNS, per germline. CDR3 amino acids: CASSERFLRQETQYF. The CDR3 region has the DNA TGTGCCAGCAGTGAACGCTTCCTCAGGCAAGAGACCCAGTACTTC.

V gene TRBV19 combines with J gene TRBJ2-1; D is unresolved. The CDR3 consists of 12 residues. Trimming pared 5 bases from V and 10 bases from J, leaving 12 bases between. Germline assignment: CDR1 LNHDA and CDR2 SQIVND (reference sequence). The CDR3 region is CASSPYGREQFF. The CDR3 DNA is TGTGCCAGTAGTCCCTACGGGCGGGAGCAGTTCTTC.

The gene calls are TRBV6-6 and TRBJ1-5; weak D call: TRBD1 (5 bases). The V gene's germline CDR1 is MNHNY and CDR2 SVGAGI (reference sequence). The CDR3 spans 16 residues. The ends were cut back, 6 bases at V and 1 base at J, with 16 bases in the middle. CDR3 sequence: CASRDARGMSNQPQHF. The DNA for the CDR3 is TGTGCCAGCAGGGATGCACGGGGCATGAGCAATCAGCCCCAGCATTTT.

CDR3 coding DNA: TGTGCCAGCAGCTTGGCCCGGCGGGAGGATACGCAGTATTTT. This gives the protein CASSLARREDTQYF. The chain is built from TRBV5-4 and TRBJ2-3; 7 nucleotides agree with TRBD2. Germline loops: CDR1 SGHNT, CDR2 YYREEE (reference sequence). This CDR3 comprises 14 residues. Trimming took 0 bases from V and 6 from J; bases not matched to a gene: 4.